The 24 T cell receptor beta chains below all came from one sample that was sequenced in a study of blood T cell repertoires in COVID-19 (dated by TCRdb to the early 2020s). Library preparation used the immunoSEQ multiplex PCR assay. TCRdb retrieved this table from immuneACCESS and kept in-frame rearrangements only. Not all clones are present; in checked studies, unresolved V genes account for under half, and no reason is known for the remainder. This sample gives roughly 180,000 clones in total; around 84% of them show up just once. The ten largest account for under 6% of the sample. The sequenced sample was peripheral blood. These receptors were taken from a woman in her forties or fifties with COVID-19, enrolled during active disease.

J is TRBJ2-2 and V is TRBV5-1; 10 positions agree with TRBD2. V dropped 3 bases and J dropped 0; count of bases not matched to a gene: 2. The CDR3 extends over 16 amino acids. The germline CDR1 and CDR2 sequences are SGHRS and YFSETQ. The CDR3 nucleotides read TGCGCCAGCAGCTCCAGCGGGGGGGCGAACACCGGGGAGCTGTTTTTT. Protein: CASSSSGGANTGELFF.

The chain couples TRBV12-1 to TRBJ1-5. TRBV12-1 is recorded as a pseudogene. The CDR3 has 17 residues. The CDR3 DNA reads TGTGCCAGCAGCCCTAAAACGGGACTGACTAGCAATCAGCCCCAGCATTTT. Its protein is CASSPKTGLTSNQPQHF.

This chain links TRBV7-3 with TRBJ2-7, with D maybe TRBD2 (6 bases). V gave up 1 base and J gave up 0 bases, with 10 bases separating them. The CDR3 has 15 residues. Germline values: CDR1 SGHTA, CDR2 FQGTGA. The CDR3 DNA reads as TGTGCCAGCAGCTTAAATGCGGGGAGCTCCTACGAGCAGTACTTC. Translation: CASSLNAGSSYEQYF.

The genes are TRBV7-9 and TRBJ2-7; TRBD1 matches at 10 bases. Per germline, CDR1 SEHNR and CDR2 FQNEAQ (reference sequence). This CDR3 region has 13 residues. J lost 6 bases, V lost 10 bases, and 9 bases had no gene match. The CDR3 nucleotides are TGTGCCATACGGACAGGGGGAACGGGCGAGCAGTACTTC. Protein sequence: CAIRTGGTGEQYF.

CDR3 bases: TGTGCCTGGAGTAGGGGGCGGGGCTACACCTTC. Its translation is CAWSRGRGYTF. This rearrangement joins TRBV30 to TRBJ1-2; 7 nucleotides match TRBD1. CDR3 length: 11 amino acids. The junction had 2 bases not matched to a gene; V was cut back by 2 bases and J by 8 bases. Germline V lookup: CDR1 GTSNPN, CDR2 SVGIG (reference sequence). Full variable domain (rest looked up from reference TRBV30 and TRBJ1-2): SQTIHQWPATLVQPVGSPLSLECTVEGTSNPNLYWYRQAAGRGLQLLFYSVGIGQISSEVPQNLSASRPQDRQFILSSKKLLLSDSGFYLCAWSRGRGYTFGSGTRLTVV.

This chain links TRBV9 with TRBJ2-5, with 13 bases aligning to TRBD2. The germline V gene has CDR1 SGDLS and CDR2 YYNGEE. J was trimmed by 4 bases and V by 4 bases; bases with no gene match: 7. The CDR3 extends over 16 amino acids. CDR3 loop: CASSRTSGGAGETQYF. CDR3 in DNA: TGTGCCAGCAGCCGTACTAGCGGGGGGGCCGGAGAGACCCAGTACTTC.

The V gene is TRBV6-4, the J gene TRBJ2-2, with 7 bases matching TRBD1. This CDR3 comprises 13 residues. The germline gives CDR1 MRHNA, CDR2 SNTAGT. V lost 5 bases to trimming and J lost 6 bases; unmatched junction nucleotides: 3. The CDR3 sequence: CASSRTGAGELFF. CDR3 nucleotides: TGTGCCAGCAGTCGGACAGGCGCCGGGGAGCTGTTTTTT.

The rearrangement uses TRBV6-5 and TRBJ1-2; 8 nucleotides agree with TRBD1. V lost 1 base to trimming and J lost 6 bases; unmatched junction nucleotides: 7. In germline, CDR1 is MNHEY, CDR2 SVGAGI. This CDR3 contains 15 residues. This CDR3 is CASSYWRQGLDGYTF. The CDR3 DNA follows: TGTGCCAGCAGTTACTGGAGACAGGGGTTGGATGGCTACACCTTC.

The chain employs TRBV5-1 and TRBJ2-1; maybe TRBD1 (6 bases). V was clipped by 5 bases and J by 4 bases, with 16 bases between them. The CDR3 has 15 residues. Germline assignment: CDR1 SGHRS and CDR2 YFSETQ. This CDR3 reads CASRGQGLVYNEQFF. DNA for the CDR3: TGCGCCAGCAGGGGTCAGGGGCTGGTTTACAATGAGCAGTTCTTC.

The chain joins TRBV27 to TRBJ1-1, with D possibly being TRBD1 (5 bases). Germline V lookup: CDR1 MNHEY, CDR2 SMNVEV (reference sequence). Trimming left V 5 bases short and J 3 bases short, with 10 bases between. The CDR3 runs to 13 residues. CDR3 coding DNA: TGTGCCAGCAGTGTCGACAGATACACTGAAGCTTTCTTT. It codes for CASSVDRYTEAFF.

In DNA form, the CDR3 reads TGCGCCAGCAGCCTTTCTTGGGAGCCTAACTATGGCTACACCTTC. Translated, it gives CASSLSWEPNYGYTF. The chain uses TRBV5-1 and TRBJ1-2; unclear D gene. The CDR3 runs 15 residues. The V and J ends lost 4 bases and 0 bases respectively, with 13 bases between them. Germline CDR1 reads SGHRS; CDR2 reads YFSETQ. The full variable domain, with the rest looked up from reference TRBV5-1 and TRBJ1-2, is KAGVTQTPRYLIKTRGQQVTLSCSPISGHRSVSWYQQTPGQGLQFLFEYFSETQRNKGNFPGRFSGRQFSNSRSEMNVSTLELGDSALYLCASSLSWEPNYGYTFGSGTRLTVV.

The chain carries TRBV6-5 and TRBJ1-5; D is possibly TRBD1 (5 bases). The V gene lost 6 bases and the J gene lost 1 base, with 10 bases spanning the gap. CDR3 size: 14 residues. Germline values: CDR1 MNHEY, CDR2 SVGAGI. The CDR3 DNA reads as TGTGCCAGCAGCCGGGGGGAGAGCAATCAGCCCCAGCATTTT. Its protein product is CASSRGESNQPQHF.

The CDR3 spells CASSPGTGSDQPQHF. The CDR3 nucleotides read TGTGCCAGCAGTCCCGGCACAGGGAGTGATCAGCCCCAGCATTTT. V usage is TRBV7-2 and J usage is TRBJ1-5, with D possibly TRBD1 on 6 matching bases. The V end was cut by 6 bases, the J end by 5 bases, with 17 bases between. There are 15 residues in the CDR3. Germline CDR1 SGHTA, CDR2 FQGNSA.

The V call is TRBV29-1, the J call TRBJ1-2; no definite D call. The CDR3 totals 13 residues. The germline V gene has CDR1 SQVTM and CDR2 ANQGSEA. Trimming took off 6 bases at V and 2 bases at J, with 13 bases between the two ends. CDR3 DNA: TGCAGCGTCCAGACGGGGTGGAACTATGGCTACACCTTC. It encodes CSVQTGWNYGYTF.

The CDR3: CAWSRRVTEAFF. DNA for the CDR3: TGTGCCTGGAGTCGGAGGGTTACTGAAGCTTTCTTT. The chain carries TRBV30 and TRBJ1-1, with unresolved D. CDR1 and CDR2 (germline): GTSNPN, SVGIG (reference sequence). The CDR3 covers 12 residues. V lost 2 bases and J lost 5, with 9 bases in between.

This rearrangement joins TRBV12-3 or TRBV12-4 to TRBJ2-3; D is unresolved. Trimming cost V 5 bases and J 4 bases, with 4 bases left between them. CDR3 length: 11 amino acids. In nucleotides, the CDR3 is TGTGCCAGCAGTACTTCAGATACGCAGTATTTT. Translating it yields CASSTSDTQYF.

CDR3: CASSFWLGGEKLFF. The CDR3 nucleotides read TGTGCCAGCAGCTTCTGGTTAGGCGGAGAAAAACTGTTTTTT. This chain uses TRBV5-5 with TRBJ1-4; D remains unclear. The CDR3 has 14 residues. The germline gives CDR1 SGHKS, CDR2 YYEKEE (reference sequence). Trimming cost V 2 bases and J 8 bases, with 13 bases left between them.

The chain recombines TRBV4-2 with TRBJ2-1, with a weak D call TRBD2 (7 bases). Trimming removed 0 bases at V and 4 bases at J, with 10 bases between. The germline V gene encodes CDR1 LGHNA and CDR2 YNFKEQ. This CDR3 spans 15 amino acids. The CDR3 sequence is CASSQEKGGYNEQFF. In DNA, the CDR3 is TGTGCCAGCAGCCAAGAGAAGGGGGGGTACAATGAGCAGTTCTTC.

The chain employs TRBV6-2 or TRBV6-3 and TRBJ1-6; D possibly corresponds to TRBD1 (5 bases). The CDR3 consists of 17 residues. Per germline, CDR1 MNHEY and CDR2 SVGEGT. V shed 5 bases and J shed 0 bases, with 14 bases lying between them. This CDR3 is CASSGIGQSSYNSPLHF. DNA for the CDR3: TGTGCCAGCAGTGGAATAGGACAAAGCTCCTATAATTCACCCCTCCACTTT.

The chain joins TRBV29-1 to TRBJ1-6; D gene unclear. V lost 6 bases and J 7 bases, leaving 19 bases between the germline ends. In germline, CDR1 is SQVTM, CDR2 ANQGSEA. This CDR3 contains 15 residues. The CDR3 coding sequence is TGCAGCGTCCGCGGCGGTTTTGATTCCAATTCACCCCTCCACTTT. Translating it yields CSVRGGFDSNSPLHF.

The chain uses TRBV11-3 and TRBJ2-3, with D possibly being TRBD1 (5 bases). The CDR3 length is 14 residues. Looked up from germline, CDR1 is SGHNT and CDR2 is YENEEA. Trimming cost V 5 bases and J 0 bases, with 9 bases left between them. DNA for the CDR3: TGTGCCAGCAGCCCTAGACAGAGCACAGATACGCAGTATTTT. This translates into CASSPRQSTDTQYF.

This chain uses TRBV19 with TRBJ2-2, with a tentative D call TRBD1 (6 bases). The CDR3 spans 14 residues. Germline V gene sequence: CDR1 LNHDA, CDR2 SQIVND (reference sequence). Trimming removed 6 bases at V and 4 bases at J, with 12 bases between. Written as DNA, the CDR3 is TGTGCCAGTAGCCCCACAGGGTTCACCGGGGAGCTGTTTTTT. Protein product: CASSPTGFTGELFF.

The rearrangement joins TRBV18 to TRBJ2-3; 10 bases are a match to TRBD2. Germline V gene sequence: CDR1 KGHSH, CDR2 LQKENI. J lost 7 bases, V lost 0 bases, and 4 bases had no gene match. CDR3 length: 15 residues. CDR3 protein: CASSPPAGGRNTQYF. The CDR3 coding sequence is TGTGCCAGCTCACCACCAGCGGGGGGGCGGAATACGCAGTATTTT.

The chain carries TRBV21-1 and TRBJ2-1; the table's D gene call, TRBD2, was not cross checked with the DNA. TRBV21-1 counts as a pseudogene. This CDR3 has 17 amino acids. The DNA of the CDR3 is TGTGCCAGCAGCAAGGCCCTGACTAGCGGGGAGGATAATGAGCAGTTCTTC. It encodes CASSKALTSGEDNEQFF.